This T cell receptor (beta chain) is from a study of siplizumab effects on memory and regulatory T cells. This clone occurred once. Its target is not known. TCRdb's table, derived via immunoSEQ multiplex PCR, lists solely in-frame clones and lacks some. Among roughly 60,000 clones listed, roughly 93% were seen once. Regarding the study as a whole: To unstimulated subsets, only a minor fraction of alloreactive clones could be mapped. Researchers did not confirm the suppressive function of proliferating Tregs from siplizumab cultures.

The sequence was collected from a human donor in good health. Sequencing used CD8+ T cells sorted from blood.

In nucleotides, the CDR3 is TGTGCCTGGATTCCTAGCGGGAGCTACAATGAGCAGTTCTTC. Protein product: CAWIPSGSYNEQFF. The chain uses TRBV30 and TRBJ2-1, with TRBD2 identical over 10 bases. The CDR3 consists of 14 residues. J was trimmed by 3 bases and V by 4 bases; bases with no gene match: 3. CDR1 GTSNPN and CDR2 SVGIG come from the germline V gene (reference sequence).